Included here is one T cell receptor (beta chain) sequence, with context. Its antigen remains unknown. This sample was included in a study of beta chain features in type 1 diabetes. This CDR3 is built from 16 residues. Germline V lookup: CDR1 WSHSY, CDR2 SAAADI. V was pared by 2 bases and J by 6 bases, with 8 bases of the junction left unmatched. Every isolated RNA sample was fully reverse transcribed, so sequencing captured expressed TCRB transcripts. For naive, central memory and regulatory T cell samples, reads averaged around 3.6 million. Only in-frame clones appear in the TCRdb table, and some are missing; sequencing was by immunoSEQ multiplex PCR. The repertoire holds over 500,000 clones, with less than 20% as singletons. General study findings and limits: Insertions at VDJ junctions were less frequent in type 1 diabetes patients. These patients also deleted more nucleotides at the same junctions. There was a moderate but significant shortening of TCRB CDR3s in all four CD4+ subsets of Type 1 diabetes patients.

The chain links TRBV10-2 to TRBJ2-3; 10 bases agree with TRBD2. The clonotype originates from a man aged 18-30 years in good health. The specimen sequenced was naive CD4+ T cells from blood. This chain's CDR3 is CASSERGKRGGDTQYF. DNA for the CDR3: TGCGCCAGCAGTGAGCGCGGCAAGCGGGGGGGCGATACGCAGTATTTT.